Below are 18 T cell receptor beta chains sequenced from a single sample in a study of cytomegalovirus exposure and HLA in healthy donors. The primer mix had 60 Vbeta and 13 Jbeta primers. Profiling relied on immunoSEQ multiplex PCR, and the TCRdb table lists in-frame clones only, not all of them. The data show about 150,000 clones, approximately 77% seen once. The specimen sequenced was PBMCs. Every receptor here comes from a man younger than 35 in good health and CMV-seronegative.

The chain is built from TRBV12-5 and TRBJ2-2; D gene unclear. This CDR3 is 13 amino acids long. Trimming left V 6 bases short and J 5 bases short, with 10 bases between. Germline V gene lookup returns CDR1 LGHNT and CDR2 FRNRAP. The CDR3 bases are TGTGCTAGTGGCCTTCCTCGGACCGGGGAGCTGTTTTTT. Protein product: CASGLPRTGELFF.

Only a few counts were recorded for this clone. The genes are TRBV6-1 and TRBJ1-2; D unclear. The ends were cut back, 1 base at V and 4 bases at J, with 13 bases in the middle. The CDR3 is 15 residues long. In germline, CDR1 is MNHNS, CDR2 SASEGT. The CDR3 nucleotides read TGTGCCAGCAGTGAAGGAGTTTCCCCGGGCTATGGCTACACCTTC. Protein product: CASSEGVSPGYGYTF.

V gene TRBV28 combines with J gene TRBJ2-7; D is perhaps TRBD2 (6 bases). Germline V gene lookup returns CDR1 MDHEN and CDR2 SYDVKM. The CDR3 spans 14 residues. The V end lost 4 bases, the J end lost 0 bases, and 10 bases lay between the germline ends. CDR3 DNA: TGTGCCAGCAGTTCCCTAGCGTTCTCCTACGAGCAGTACTTC. Protein product: CASSSLAFSYEQYF.

The V call is TRBV27, the J call TRBJ2-7; 7 bases match TRBD1. The germline gives CDR1 MNHEY, CDR2 SMNVEV (reference sequence). This CDR3 is built from 15 residues. With 8 bases clipped from V and 0 bases from J, the junction kept 10 bases outside the gene matches. The CDR3 DNA follows: TGTGCCAGCCGTACCCCGGGACAGACCTCCTACGAGCAGTACTTC. It is translated as CASRTPGQTSYEQYF.

The chain uses TRBV28 and TRBJ2-1; D is unresolved. With 6 bases removed from V and 9 bases from J, the gap between germline ends came to 18 bases. CDR1 is MDHEN and CDR2 is SYDVKM in the germline V gene. CDR3 length equals 14 residues. CDR3 nucleotide sequence: TGTGCCAGCAGCCCTTGGGCGTTGTCACCTGAGCAGTTCTTC. Encoded protein: CASSPWALSPEQFF.

This chain connects TRBV9 to TRBJ1-3, with a possible D match to TRBD1 (5 bases). CDR1 SGDLS and CDR2 YYNGEE come from the germline V gene. The V end lost 6 bases, the J end lost 0 bases, and 10 bases lay between the germline ends. The length of the CDR3 is 14 residues. DNA of the CDR3: TGTGCCAGCAATGTCGGGGGCTCTGGAAACACCATATATTTT. The encoded protein is CASNVGGSGNTIYF.

This clone occurred a few times. This sequence joins TRBV18 and TRBJ2-1; TRBD2 matches at 10 bases. Germline lookup yields CDR1 KGHSH and CDR2 LQKENI. The CDR3 consists of 14 residues. V lost 6 bases, J lost 5 bases, and 4 bases stayed unmatched. The DNA of the CDR3 is TGTGCCAGCTCTCGGACTAGCGGCAACAATGAGCAGTTCTTC. It specifies CASSRTSGNNEQFF.

The chain is built from TRBV4-2 and TRBJ2-7, with D possibly matching TRBD2 (6 bases). V was pared by 3 bases and J by 0 bases, with 18 bases between. There are 17 residues in the CDR3. Germline V gene data show CDR1 as LGHNA and CDR2 as YNFKEQ. CDR3 coding DNA: TGTGCCAGCAGCCAGCCAGCGGGCACGGGCGGCTCCTACGAGCAGTACTTC. It specifies CASSQPAGTGGSYEQYF.

The chain joins TRBV7-9 to TRBJ2-1; TRBD1 might be the D (5 bases). Trimming pared 4 bases from V and 0 bases from J, leaving 13 bases between. CDR1 and CDR2 (germline): SEHNR, FQNEAQ (reference sequence). The CDR3 covers 16 residues. CDR3 loop: CASSSPQGSSYNEQFF. CDR3 coding DNA: TGTGCCAGCAGCTCCCCCCAGGGTAGCTCCTACAATGAGCAGTTCTTC. The variable domain in full, with the rest retrieved from reference TRBV7-9 and TRBJ2-1, is DTGVSQNPRHKITKRGQNVTFRCDPISEHNRLYWYRQTLGQGPEFLTYFQNEAQLEKSRLLSDRFSAERPKGSFSTLEIQRTEQGDSAMYLCASSSPQGSSYNEQFFGPGTRLTVL.

This clone was found a few times. This chain links TRBV27 with TRBJ2-7; 8 bases align to TRBD2. Germline V CDR1 and CDR2: MNHEY, SMNVEV (reference sequence). Trimming removed 5 bases from V and 0 bases from J; junction bases left unmatched: 3. This CDR3 spans 14 amino acids. CDR3 sequence: CASSSGRPSYEQYF. CDR3 bases: TGTGCCAGCAGTAGCGGGAGACCCTCCTACGAGCAGTACTTC.

The CDR3 sequence is CASSFRVGVSTEAFF. The CDR3 region has the DNA TGTGCCAGCAGTTTCAGGGTGGGCGTCTCCACTGAAGCTTTCTTT. V is TRBV27 and J is TRBJ1-1; D may be TRBD1 (5 bases). The CDR3 totals 15 residues. Trimming cost V 3 bases and J 4 bases, with 15 bases left between them. In germline, CDR1 is MNHEY, CDR2 SMNVEV (reference sequence).

The chain joins TRBV15 to TRBJ2-7; D possibly corresponds to TRBD2 (5 bases). Germline V gene data show CDR1 as LNHNV and CDR2 as YYDKDF (reference sequence). This CDR3 is built from 14 residues. Trimming removed 0 bases from V and 7 bases from J, with 13 bases in between. CDR3 loop: CATSRDNNRREQYF. In DNA, the CDR3 is TGTGCCACCAGCAGAGATAACAACCGGAGGGAGCAGTACTTC.

This chain uses TRBV5-1 with TRBJ2-7; possibly TRBD1 for D (5 bases). Germline V gene lookup returns CDR1 SGHRS and CDR2 YFSETQ. The CDR3 contains 11 residues. V was trimmed by 6 bases and J by 5 bases, leaving 9 bases between them. The CDR3 DNA follows: TGCGCCAGCACCAGGGTAGACGAGCAGTACTTC. Translation gives CASTRVDEQYF.

The chain links TRBV6-5 to TRBJ2-3; D is possibly TRBD1 (5 bases). Germline CDR1 and CDR2: MNHEY and SVGAGI. V lost 6 bases and J 3 bases, leaving 10 bases between the germline ends. The CDR3 is made up of 13 amino acids. This chain's CDR3 is CASSSQGTDTQYF. The CDR3 DNA sequence: TGTGCCAGCAGCTCCCAGGGTACAGATACGCAGTATTTT.

This clone was seen only a few times. This sequence joins TRBV9 and TRBJ1-5, with D unresolved. This CDR3 spans 13 amino acids. Trimming cost V 1 base and J 3 bases, with 5 bases left between them. Looked up from germline, CDR1 is SGDLS and CDR2 is YYNGEE. CDR3 sequence (DNA): TGTGCCAGCAGCGTATCTCCCAATCAGCCCCAGCATTTT. The encoded protein is CASSVSPNQPQHF. Looking up the rest from reference TRBV9 and TRBJ1-5 gives the full variable domain: DSGVTQTPKHLITATGQRVTLRCSPRSGDLSVYWYQQSLDQGLQFLIQYYNGEERAKGNILERFSAQQFPDLHSELNLSSLELGDSALYFCASSVSPNQPQHFGDGTRLSIL.

V gene TRBV7-8 combines with J gene TRBJ1-5, with unresolved D. The V end was cut by 5 bases, the J end by 5 bases, with 16 bases between. This CDR3 has 15 amino acids. In germline, CDR1 is SGHVS, CDR2 FQNEAQ. The CDR3 protein is CASSPLSDLYQPQHF. The DNA of the CDR3 is TGTGCCAGCAGCCCCCTTTCAGACTTATATCAGCCCCAGCATTTT.

This clone was seen a handful of times. V usage is TRBV11-2 and J usage is TRBJ1-4; D is possibly TRBD1 (5 bases). This CDR3 spans 15 amino acids. Germline values: CDR1 SGHAT, CDR2 FQNNGV. V shed 6 bases and J shed 8 bases, with 19 bases lying between them. CDR3 DNA: TGTGCCAGCAGGTCATGGGGGGGGAGAGAGGAAAAACTGTTTTTT. This encodes CASRSWGGREEKLFF.

This sequence joins TRBV7-8 and TRBJ2-7; D gene ambiguous. Germline assignment: CDR1 SGHVS and CDR2 FQNEAQ. The CDR3 length is 15 residues. V was cut by 1 base and J by 0 bases, with 10 bases left in between. The CDR3 sequence: CASSLERSPSYEQYF. The CDR3 bases are TGTGCCAGCAGCTTAGAACGGAGCCCCTCCTACGAGCAGTACTTC. Combining the CDR3 with reference TRBV7-8 and TRBJ2-7 gives the whole variable domain GAGVSQSPRYKVAKRGQDVALRCDPISGHVSLFWYQQALGQGPEFLTYFQNEAQLDKSGLPSDRFFAERPEGSVSTLKIQRTQQEDSAVYLCASSLERSPSYEQYFGPGTRLTVT.